The rows below give T cell receptor beta chains drawn from one sample of a study of cytomegalovirus exposure and HLA in healthy donors. Only in-frame clones appear in the TCRdb table, and some are missing; sequencing was by immunoSEQ multiplex PCR. The data contain about 170,000 clones, more than 70% of them singletons. The sequencing sample was made of PBMCs. The receptors originated from a woman aged 45-65 years in good health and CMV-seropositive. The CDR3 runs from the conserved cysteine through the conserved F or W. The D gene is left open where the match is weak. Not every row has a clone size; where given, it reads once, few, many or a size class.

NA	TRBD1	TRBJ1-5	TRBV18	CASSPQGASNQPQHF	TGTGCCAGCTCGCCACAGGGGGCGAGCAATCAGCCCCAGCATTTT
NA	NA	TRBJ1-4	TRBV7-7	CASSPHPGGEKLFF	TGTGCTAGCAGCCCACACCCGGGGGGGGAAAAACTGTTTTTT
NA	NA	TRBJ2-7	TRBV10-3	CAISDDGPYEQYF	TGTGCCATCAGTGACGATGGGCCCTACGAGCAGTACTTC
once	NA	TRBJ1-6	TRBV6-5	CASSYEDTRLNSPLHF	TGTGCCAGCAGTTACGAGGACACAAGGTTGAATTCACCCCTCCACTTT
NA	TRBD2	TRBJ2-3	TRBV7-2	CASKWGGTSTDTQYF	TGTGCCAGCAAATGGGGGGGGACTAGCACAGATACGCAGTATTTT
NA	NA	TRBJ2-7	TRBV6-4	CASIVPYEQYF	TGTGCCAGCATAGTCCCCTACGAGCAGTACTTC
NA	NA	TRBJ2-7	TRBV7-9	CASHRPRHYEQYF	TGTGCCAGCCACCGCCCGCGTCACTACGAGCAGTACTTC
few	TRBD1	TRBJ2-7	TRBV6-5	CASSPGTGGFYEQYF	TGTGCCAGCAGCCCAGGGACAGGGGGATTCTACGAGCAGTACTTC
once	NA	TRBJ1-2	TRBV28	CASHRDIYGYTF	TGTGCCAGCCACAGGGATATCTATGGCTACACCTTC
NA	NA	TRBJ2-3	TRBV28	CASTEQGMRSTDTQYF	TGTGCCAGCACCGAACAGGGAATGAGGAGCACAGATACGCAGTATTTT
NA	NA	TRBJ1-1	TRBV2	CASSEGGGVNTEAFF	TGTGCCAGCAGTGAAGGCGGGGGGGTGAACACTGAAGCTTTCTTT
NA	NA	TRBJ2-1	TRBV7-9	CASSGMTYNEQFF	TGTGCCAGCAGCGGCATGACCTACAATGAGCAGTTCTTC
NA	NA	TRBJ2-7	TRBV29-1	CSVEGTTYEQYF	TGCAGCGTTGAAGGGACAACCTACGAGCAGTACTTC
NA	NA	TRBJ1-4	TRBV18	CASSPALYTNEKLFF	TGTGCCAGCTCACCCGCCTTATACACAAATGAAAAACTGTTTTTT
NA	NA	TRBJ1-3	TRBV28	CASSLETGNTIYF	TGTGCCAGCAGTTTAGAGACTGGAAACACCATATATTTT
NA	TRBD2	TRBJ2-5	TRBV7-2	CASSSWTSGGETQYF	TGTGCCAGCAGCTCCTGGACTAGCGGGGGGGAGACCCAGTACTTC
NA	TRBD2	TRBJ2-1	TRBV19	CASSKGLAGGPGEQFF	TGTGCCAGTAGTAAGGGACTAGCGGGGGGGCCCGGTGAGCAGTTCTTC
NA	TRBD2	TRBJ2-7	TRBV6-5	CASSYGPSGSYEQYF	TGTGCCAGCAGTTACGGGCCTAGCGGGAGCTACGAGCAGTACTTC
NA	TRBD2	TRBJ2-7	TRBV5-1	CASRGLADSYEQYF	TGCGCCAGCAGGGGACTAGCGGACTCCTACGAGCAGTACTTC
once	NA	TRBJ1-1	TRBV11-1	CASSWFRGDGAFF	TGTGCCAGCAGCTGGTTCCGGGGGGATGGAGCTTTCTTT
few	NA	TRBJ1-5	TRBV4-1	CASSLRPGINQPQHF	TGCGCCAGCAGCCTCCGTCCGGGGATCAATCAGCCCCAGCATTTT
NA	NA	TRBJ1-3	TRBV9	CASSVRGDPGNTIYF	TGTGCCAGCAGCGTCCGGGGGGATCCTGGAAACACCATATATTTT
NA	TRBD1	TRBJ2-1	TRBV9	CASSVRDRGRNEQFF	TGTGCCAGCAGCGTACGGGACAGGGGGCGAAATGAGCAGTTCTTC
NA	TRBD2	TRBJ2-1	TRBV11-2	CASTLGASGTYNEQFF	TGTGCCAGCACCTTAGGCGCTAGCGGAACCTACAATGAGCAGTTCTTC
few	NA	TRBJ2-1	TRBV28	CASRERSSYNEQFF	TGTGCCAGCAGGGAGAGGAGCTCCTACAATGAGCAGTTCTTC
NA	NA	TRBJ2-3	TRBV5-1	CASSLQSRSTDTQYF	TGCGCCAGCAGCTTGCAATCCAGGAGCACAGATACGCAGTATTTT
few	NA	TRBJ1-4	TRBV5-1	CASSLPEANEKLFF	TGCGCCAGCAGCTTGCCAGAAGCTAATGAAAAACTGTTTTTT
NA	TRBD1	TRBJ1-2	TRBV7-2	CASSPQGAYGYTF	TGTGCCAGCAGCCCACAGGGGGCCTATGGCTACACCTTC
NA	TRBD1	TRBJ1-5	TRBV6-5	CATSDRNNQPQHF	TGTGCCACTTCGGACAGGAACAATCAGCCCCAGCATTTT
NA	TRBD2	TRBJ2-1	TRBV7-9	CASSPTSGNYNEQFF	TGTGCCAGCAGCCCCACTAGCGGCAACTACAATGAGCAGTTCTTC
NA	TRBD1	TRBJ1-1	TRBV25-1	CASTEGQGLRSRAFF	TGTGCCAGCACCGAAGGACAGGGACTACGGTCACGGGCTTTCTTT
NA	NA	TRBJ2-3	TRBV9	CASSPQSGVWADTQYF	TGTGCCAGCAGCCCCCAATCGGGAGTCTGGGCGGATACGCAGTATTTT
NA	NA	TRBJ1-1	TRBV18	CASSPSRQVLLNTEAFF	TGTGCCAGCTCACCATCGAGACAGGTACTTTTGAACACTGAAGCTTTCTTT
NA	TRBD1	TRBJ2-1	TRBV23-1	CASSQSPDRRDRHNEQFF	TGCGCCAGCAGTCAATCCCCTGATCGACGGGACAGACACAATGAGCAGTTCTTC
NA	NA	TRBJ1-5	TRBV25-1	CASSEQGSNQPQHF	TGTGCCAGCAGTGAACAGGGTTCCAATCAGCCCCAGCATTTT
NA	NA	TRBJ2-3	TRBV28	CASSSLDRLTDTQYF	TGTGCCAGCAGTTCTCTTGACAGGCTCACAGATACGCAGTATTTT
few	NA	TRBJ1-5	TRBV9	CASSVQGSQPQHF	TGTGCCAGCAGCGTCCAGGGATCCCAGCCCCAGCATTTT
NA	TRBD2	TRBJ2-5	TRBV7-3	CASSLGLAGGSGETQYF	TGTGCCAGCAGCCTGGGACTAGCGGGGGGGTCGGGAGAGACCCAGTACTTC
NA	NA	TRBJ2-7	TRBV7-2	CASSSRAYEQYF	TGTGCCAGCAGCTCCCGTGCCTACGAGCAGTACTTC
NA	NA	TRBJ2-7	TRBV19	CASKGAGPTLEQYF	TGTGCCAGTAAAGGGGCGGGACCGACCCTCGAGCAGTACTTC
NA	TRBD2	TRBJ2-7	TRBV7-8	CASSPGTSGRSHEQYF	TGTGCCAGCAGCCCGGGGACTAGCGGGAGGTCGCACGAGCAGTACTTC
NA	TRBD1	TRBJ1-5	TRBV4-1	CASSQVRGHQPQHF	TGCGCCAGCAGCCAAGTCAGGGGGCATCAGCCCCAGCATTTT
NA	NA	TRBJ2-2	TRBV9	CASSVEVSWPGELFF	TGTGCCAGCAGCGTGGAGGTGTCATGGCCCGGGGAGCTGTTTTTT
NA	NA	TRBJ1-2	TRBV6-1	CASRGPGDGYTF	TGTGCCAGCAGGGGGCCAGGGGATGGCTACACCTTC
NA	NA	TRBJ2-1	TRBV5-1	CASSLGGAYNEQFF	TGCGCCAGCAGCTTGGGGGGGGCCTACAATGAGCAGTTCTTC
NA	TRBD2	TRBJ2-7	TRBV7-3	CASSLTGRGEYEQYF	TGTGCCAGCAGCCTAACAGGCCGGGGGGAATACGAGCAGTACTTC
NA	NA	TRBJ1-1	TRBV18	CASSPGASGTEAFF	TGTGCCAGCTCACCAGGAGCTTCGGGGACTGAAGCTTTCTTT
NA	NA	TRBJ2-1	TRBV14	CASSQQRWTSRAQFF	TGTGCCAGCAGCCAACAACGGTGGACTTCTAGGGCGCAGTTCTTC
NA	NA	TRBJ2-5	TRBV19	CASSGQPQETQYF	TGTGCCAGTAGTGGACAGCCCCAAGAGACCCAGTACTTC
NA	NA	TRBJ1-1	TRBV7-9	CASSLEGVNTEAFF	TGTGCCAGCAGCTTAGAAGGGGTGAACACTGAAGCTTTCTTT
once	NA	TRBJ1-6	TRBV6-1	CASSAVRGSYNSPLHF	TGTGCCAGCAGTGCAGTGAGGGGGTCCTATAATTCACCCCTCCACTTT
NA	NA	TRBJ2-7	TRBV4-3	CASSQDRPRGIGTGHYEQYF	TGCGCCAGCAGCCAAGATCGACCCCGGGGGATCGGGACTGGGCACTACGAGCAGTACTTC
NA	TRBD2	TRBJ2-2	TRBV9	CASSEAGVLNTGELFF	TGTGCCAGCAGCGAAGCGGGAGTACTTAACACCGGGGAGCTGTTTTTT
NA	NA	TRBJ2-4	TRBV27	CASSLLGQVQNIQYF	TGTGCCAGCAGTTTACTGGGGCAGGTCCAAAACATTCAGTACTTC
NA	NA	TRBJ1-1	TRBV9	CASSVGPVGIGAEAFF	TGTGCCAGCAGCGTAGGTCCCGTCGGTATCGGAGCTGAAGCTTTCTTT
NA	NA	TRBJ1-6	TRBV2	CASSVGARDSPLHF	TGTGCCAGCAGTGTTGGGGCTAGGGATTCACCCCTCCACTTT
NA	NA	TRBJ2-7	TRBV7-2	CASSSHGRTSYEQYF	TGTGCCAGCAGCTCCCACGGCAGGACTTCCTACGAGCAGTACTTC